These 4 T cell receptor beta chains were all obtained from the same sample, sequenced in a study of cytomegalovirus exposure and HLA in healthy donors. PCR primers comprised 60 Vbeta and 13 Jbeta primers. Clones were sequenced by immunoSEQ multiplex PCR, and TCRdb holds only the in-frame ones, with some missing. Of 76,000 or so clones listed, roughly 85% are singletons. The source material was PBMCs. The receptors were gathered from a man aged 25 to 40 in good health and CMV-seronegative.

Points on this clone: The same CDR3 can be traced to other DNA sequences in this sample. The chain joins TRBV28 to TRBJ2-7; D gene uncertain. Germline V gene sequence: CDR1 MDHEN, CDR2 SYDVKM. The CDR3 loop spans 12 amino acids. V lost 3 bases to trimming and J lost 1 base, with 4 bases between them. CDR3 protein: CASSFLSYEQYF. In nucleotides, the CDR3 is TGTGCCAGCAGTTTTTTATCCTACGAGCAGTACTTC. Complete variable domain (other parts from reference TRBV28 and TRBJ2-7): DVKVTQSSRYLVKRTGEKVFLECVQDMDHENMFWYRQDPGLGLRLIYFSYDVKMKEKGDIPEGYSVSREKKERFSLILESASTNQTSMYLCASSFLSYEQYFGPGTRLTVT.

V and J are TRBV6-1 and TRBJ2-7; 8 nucleotides agree with TRBD1. Germline CDR1 reads MNHNS; CDR2 reads SASEGT. V gave up 4 bases and J gave up 4 bases; unmatched junction bases: 12. This CDR3 has 16 amino acids. CDR3 coding DNA: TGTGCCAGCAGTGGCCTGCGAACAGGGGGTGGATACGAGCAGTACTTC. Translation gives CASSGLRTGGGYEQYF.

CDR3 nucleotides: TGCGCCAACGCCCCCCTAGGCACTGAAGCTTTCTTT. Protein product: CANAPLGTEAFF. The rearrangement links TRBV10-1 to TRBJ1-1; no reliable D call. The CDR3 sequence is 12 residues long. Deletions cut 10 bases from V and 4 bases from J, with 13 bases between. CDR1 is WNHNN, CDR2 SYGVQD, per germline (reference sequence).

As to this clone: The junction and the germline gene differ at one end; a read error may be behind it. V usage is TRBV5-1 and J usage is TRBJ2-5; TRBD2 agrees at 7 bases. The CDR3 is 15 amino acids. Germline V gene lookup returns CDR1 SGHRS and CDR2 YFSETQ. The CDR3 is CPSSLAGAFQETQYF. In DNA, the CDR3 is TGCCCCAGCAGCTTGGCGGGAGCGTTCCAAGAGACCCAGTACTTC.